This TCR beta chain was profiled in a study of T-cell reconstitution after alpha-beta-depleted transplantation in children listed by TCRdb under 2016. Broadly, across the study: T-cell immune reconstitution after TCRalphabeta/CD19-depleted allogeneic hematopoietic cell transplantation in children was quantitatively tracked in the study by means of TCR repertoire profiling.

V is trimmed back by 7 bases and J by 2 bases, and the junction contains 12 bases that no gene match accounts for. Sequences SQVTM (CDR1) and ANQGSEA (CDR2) are obtained from the germline V gene. Its CDR3 holds 15 amino acids, cysteine through phenylalanine. The entry retains the CDR3 DNA only, 45 bases that are in frame from base 1. The method was PCR. The reads were generated on an Illumina HiSeq 2500. TCR libraries were prepared with molecular barcoding, using unique molecular identifiers to normalize TCRbeta repertoire quantification. Starting from the raw public reads, TCRdb applied fastp trimming at Q25, assembled clones with MiXCR and retained in-frame beta chains. Identical CDR3 proteins give one entry, which carries the most common genes and DNA. This sample comprises some 640,000 distinct CDR3 sequences, around 16% of them detected only once. The ten largest account for approximately 1% of the sample.

This clonotype was observed at least ten times. Its binding antigen is unknown. There are no base qualities to consult, and no much larger clone falls within one base. The receptor's source is a human donor who donated a stem cell graft to a child with acute myeloid leukemia. The specimen was PBMCs from the stem cell graft donor, collected from the stem cell graft. The chain is made from TRBV29-1 and TRBJ2-7, with 9 bases in between that match TRBD2. The bases are TGCAGCGCCGCCGGGGCTAGCGGGGAGCCCTACGAGCAGTACTTC. Its amino acids are CSAAGASGEPYEQYF.